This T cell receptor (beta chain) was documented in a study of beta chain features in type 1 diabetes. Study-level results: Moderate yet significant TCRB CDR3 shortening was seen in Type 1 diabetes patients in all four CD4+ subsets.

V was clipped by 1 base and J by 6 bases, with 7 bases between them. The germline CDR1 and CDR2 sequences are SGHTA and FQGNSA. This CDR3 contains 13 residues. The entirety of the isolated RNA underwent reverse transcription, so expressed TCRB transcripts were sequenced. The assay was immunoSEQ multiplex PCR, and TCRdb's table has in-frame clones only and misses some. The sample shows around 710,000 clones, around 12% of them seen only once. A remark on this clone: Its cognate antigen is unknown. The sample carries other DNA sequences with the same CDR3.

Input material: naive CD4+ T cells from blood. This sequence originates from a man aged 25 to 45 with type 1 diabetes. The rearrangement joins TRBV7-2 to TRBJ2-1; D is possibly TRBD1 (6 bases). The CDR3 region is CASSLGGGNEQFF. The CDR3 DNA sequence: TGTGCCAGCAGCTTAGGAGGGGGCAATGAGCAGTTCTTC.